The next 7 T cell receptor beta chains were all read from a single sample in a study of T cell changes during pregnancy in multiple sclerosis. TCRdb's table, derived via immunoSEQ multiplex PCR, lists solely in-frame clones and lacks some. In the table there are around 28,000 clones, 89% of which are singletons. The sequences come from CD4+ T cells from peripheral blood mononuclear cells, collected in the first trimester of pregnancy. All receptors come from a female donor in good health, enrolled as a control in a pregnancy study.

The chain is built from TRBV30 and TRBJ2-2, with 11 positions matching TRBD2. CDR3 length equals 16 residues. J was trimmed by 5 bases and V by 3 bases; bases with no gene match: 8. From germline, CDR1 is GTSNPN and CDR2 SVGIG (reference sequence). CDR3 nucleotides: TGTGCCTGGAGGGTACTAGCGGGAGTCGGAACCGGGGAGCTGTTTTTT. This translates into CAWRVLAGVGTGELFF.

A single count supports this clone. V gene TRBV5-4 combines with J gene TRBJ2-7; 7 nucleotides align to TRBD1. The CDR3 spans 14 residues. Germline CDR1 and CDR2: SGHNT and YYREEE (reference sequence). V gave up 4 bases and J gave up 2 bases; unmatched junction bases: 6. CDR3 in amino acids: CASSHRDRTYEQYF. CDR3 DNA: TGTGCCAGCAGCCATCGGGACAGAACCTACGAGCAGTACTTC.

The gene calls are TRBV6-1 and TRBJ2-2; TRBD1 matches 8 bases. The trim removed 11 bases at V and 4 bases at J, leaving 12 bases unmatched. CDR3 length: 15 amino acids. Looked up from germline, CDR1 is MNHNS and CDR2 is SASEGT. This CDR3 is CAGKISQGATGELFF. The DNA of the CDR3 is TGTGCCGGAAAAATCTCGCAGGGGGCCACCGGGGAGCTGTTTTTT.

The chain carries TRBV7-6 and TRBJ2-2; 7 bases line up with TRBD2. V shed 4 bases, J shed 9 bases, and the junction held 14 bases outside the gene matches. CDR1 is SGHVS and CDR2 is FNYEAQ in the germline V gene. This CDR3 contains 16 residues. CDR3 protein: CASSSLDAGAGRELFF. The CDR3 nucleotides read TGTGCCAGCAGCTCCCTGGATGCGGGAGCCGGCAGGGAGCTGTTTTTT.

In nucleotides, the CDR3 is TGTGCCAGCAAGAATAGGACCGTCAGGGGAGGGTATGGCTACACCTTC. Translating it yields CASKNRTVRGGYGYTF. V and J are TRBV5-4 and TRBJ1-2; D may be TRBD1 (6 bases). Germline V gene lookup returns CDR1 SGHNT and CDR2 YYREEE (reference sequence). V lost 6 bases, J lost 5 bases, and 23 bases lay in between. This CDR3 is 16 amino acids long. The full variable domain, its missing parts supplied by reference TRBV5-4 and TRBJ1-2, is ETGVTQSPTHLIKTRGQQVTLRCSSQSGHNTVSWYQQALGQGPQFIFQYYREEENGRGNFPPRFSGLQFPNYSSELNVNALELDDSALYLCASKNRTVRGGYGYTFGSGTRLTVV.

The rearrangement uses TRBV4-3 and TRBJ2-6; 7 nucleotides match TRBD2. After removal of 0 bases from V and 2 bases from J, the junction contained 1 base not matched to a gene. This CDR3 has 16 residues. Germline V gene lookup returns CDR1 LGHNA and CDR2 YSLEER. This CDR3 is CASSQDGGAGANVLTF. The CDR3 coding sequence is TGCGCCAGCAGCCAAGATGGGGGGGCTGGGGCCAACGTCCTGACTTTC.

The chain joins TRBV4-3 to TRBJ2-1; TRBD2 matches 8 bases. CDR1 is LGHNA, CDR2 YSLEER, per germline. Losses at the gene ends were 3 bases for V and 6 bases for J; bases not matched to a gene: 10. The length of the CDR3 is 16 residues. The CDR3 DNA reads TGCGCCAGCAGCCATACTAGTCTAGCGGGCCCCAATGAGCAGTTCTTC. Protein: CASSHTSLAGPNEQFF.